This T cell receptor beta chain was recorded in a study of shared clonotypes between healthy human individuals (dated by TCRdb to 2018 to 2021). For the study in its entirety: The cohort comprised a couple of women and three men aged 18 to 49 years. Between about 0.8 and 9 billion PBMCs per donor were obtained by leukapheresis. To estimate repertoire size and how much clonotype sharing occurs between individuals, the study deeply sequenced the blood TCR repertoires of about five healthy adults. For each donor, CD4 naive and CD4 memory were each run on three plates, CD8 naive on two plates, and CD8 memory on one plate. Different laboratories and diverse techniques were used to prepare libraries and sequence TCR repertoires, to increase sequencing depth and limit assay-specific biases.

Overall results and qualifications from the work: Rarefaction of sorted-subset datasets indicated incomplete sequencing despite the large sequencing depth. Because the study included a small number of donors, the genetic and exposure-history diversity represented was limited. Sampling was limited to blood, and TCR repertoires in tissue likely differ from TCR repertoires in blood. Naive subsets generally had larger estimated clonotype richness than memory subsets. Compared with non-shared clonotypes, the clonotypes found in all four sorted-subset donors had higher generation probabilities. When several donors were compared, the shared fraction of clonotypes was about 5% for naive CD4, 3.5% to 4% for naive CD8, 2% to 2.5% for memory CD4, and approximately 0.4% for memory CD8. Pairwise subsampling indicated that sequencing depth was expected to affect the degree of clonotype sharing among donors.

Worth noting for this clone: Its antigen is unknown. Sequence at one end of the junction differs from germline and may be a read error.

The donors were healthy, HIV-negative adults who had no recently reported acute infections or vaccinations. All donors were Caucasian adults living in Nashville, Tennessee, USA. Magnetic negative selection was used to enrich CD4+ T cells, after which naive cells were positively selected on CD45RA and the negative fraction became the memory subset. After blood collection by leukapheresis, PBMCs were isolated using Ficoll-Histopaque density gradient centrifugation and then cryopreserved in the vapor phase of liquid nitrogen. Analytical flow cytometry was used to check the purity and quantity of each magnetically sorted T cell population. Genomic DNA was isolated from every sorted fraction and measured by UV absorbance on a Nanodrop 2000c. Using the deep immunoSEQ assay, TCR CDR3 regions were amplified from genomic DNA by multiplex PCR. Extracted genomic DNA from each cell subset was distributed evenly across all wells of several immunoSEQ 96-well plates, and each plate was treated as a replicate. Each replicate PCR for sorted subsets received around 210 ng genomic DNA, equal to roughly 29,000 T cell genomes. Purified libraries were quantified with a Qubit 3.0 fluorometer, sized on a Bioanalyzer 2100, and re-quantified with the KAPA Library Quantification kit. Every immunoSEQ 96-well plate was sequenced on a separate single-read 150-cycle Illumina NextSeq 550 flow cell. The paper's data handling went like this. The immunoSEQ output contained only junctional sequences without quality scores, so filtering could not match that applied to full-length reads. To assign V/J genes and CDR3, sequences were annotated against IMGT germline references using PyIR, a Python wrapper for IgBLAST v1.9. Reads were removed for weak V/J assignments (E-value above 1e-6), missing CDR3, stop codons, out-of-frame junctions, or ambiguous translated residues. A V3J clonotype was defined by an identical inferred V gene, J gene, and CDR3 amino acid sequence. Percentage overlap between repertoires was computed as shared unique clonotypes divided by the size of the smaller repertoire. Repertoire richness was assessed with RTK rarefaction, the Chao1 estimator, and Recon v2.1 estimates of unobserved clonotypes. Generation probabilities were computed with OLGA for all TCRbeta clonotypes obtained by the gDNA method from a few donors. TCRdb limited this immuneACCESS table to in-frame rearrangements with V and J called. A share of clones is missing; checked studies link under half to unresolved V genes, and the rest is unexplained. The V and J calls and clone size were taken over from that table, and D and trimming were inferred from the DNA. This sample has some 1 million clones in its table, and around 74% of those were observed once. The ten most abundant clones make up 1.4% of the sample.

The source is a man between 18 and 35 years old in good health. The source material was memory CD4+ T cells sorted from blood. In light of the paper, this sample's cell subset or site label describes: CD45RA-negative fraction.

The encoded CDR3 is CASSDPGLAGAHGDF. The sequence in DNA is TGTGCCAGCAGTGACCCAGGACTAGCGGGGGCCCACGGGGACTTC. This chain is built from TRBV2 and TRBJ2-7; 13 nucleotides in the junction match TRBD2. From the cysteine through the phenylalanine, the CDR3 covers 15 amino acids. Here the CDR3 DNA is all that survives: 45 bases in frame from base 1. For CDR1 and CDR2, the germline V gene lists SNHLY and FYNNEI.